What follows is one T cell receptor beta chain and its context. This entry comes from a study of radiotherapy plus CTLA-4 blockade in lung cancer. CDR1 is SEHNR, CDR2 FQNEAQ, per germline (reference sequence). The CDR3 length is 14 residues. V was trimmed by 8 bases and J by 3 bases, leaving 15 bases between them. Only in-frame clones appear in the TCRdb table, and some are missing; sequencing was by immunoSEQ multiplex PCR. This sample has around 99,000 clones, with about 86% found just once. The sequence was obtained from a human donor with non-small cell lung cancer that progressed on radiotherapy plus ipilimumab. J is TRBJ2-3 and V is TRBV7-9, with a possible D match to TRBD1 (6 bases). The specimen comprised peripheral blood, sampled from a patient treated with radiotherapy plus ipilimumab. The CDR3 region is CASGPLRGTDTQYF. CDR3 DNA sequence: TGTGCCAGCGGGCCGCTGAGGGGGACAGATACGCAGTATTTT.